This T cell receptor beta chain is drawn from a study of blood T cell repertoires in COVID-19. Per the germline V gene, CDR1 is DFQATT and CDR2 is SNEGSKA (reference sequence). The ends were cut back, 3 bases at V and 1 base at J, with 16 bases in the middle. This CDR3 spans 16 amino acids. Libraries were prepared by immunoSEQ multiplex PCR; TCRdb keeps only in-frame clonotypes and omits some of them. The table records around 100,000 clones, approximately 62% of them present only once. This clone was seen once. The TCR sequence derives from an elderly man with acute or convalescent COVID-19. The sequencing input was peripheral blood. The chain recombines TRBV20-1 with TRBJ1-5, with D unresolved. CDR3 in DNA: TGCAGTGCTAGTCCCATGCGGGGAGTGAGCAATCAGCCCCAGCATTTT. Protein: CSASPMRGVSNQPQHF.